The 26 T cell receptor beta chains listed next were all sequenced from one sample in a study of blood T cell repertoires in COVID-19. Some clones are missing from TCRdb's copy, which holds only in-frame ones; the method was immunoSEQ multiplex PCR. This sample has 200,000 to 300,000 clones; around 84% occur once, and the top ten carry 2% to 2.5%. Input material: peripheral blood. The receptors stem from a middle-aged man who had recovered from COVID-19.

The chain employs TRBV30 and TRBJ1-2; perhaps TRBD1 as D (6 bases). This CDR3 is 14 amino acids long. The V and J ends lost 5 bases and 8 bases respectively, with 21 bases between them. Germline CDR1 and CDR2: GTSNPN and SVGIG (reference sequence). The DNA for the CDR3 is TGTGCCTGGGAGCCTGGGACAAGATCAATCGGCTACACCTTC. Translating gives CAWEPGTRSIGYTF.

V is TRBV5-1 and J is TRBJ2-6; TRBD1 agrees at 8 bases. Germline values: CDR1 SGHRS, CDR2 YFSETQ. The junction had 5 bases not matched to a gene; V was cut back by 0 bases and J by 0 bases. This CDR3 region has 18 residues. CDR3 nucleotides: TGCGCCAGCAGCTTGGTTTCAGGGGGCGGCTCTGGGGCCAACGTCCTGACTTTC. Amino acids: CASSLVSGGGSGANVLTF.

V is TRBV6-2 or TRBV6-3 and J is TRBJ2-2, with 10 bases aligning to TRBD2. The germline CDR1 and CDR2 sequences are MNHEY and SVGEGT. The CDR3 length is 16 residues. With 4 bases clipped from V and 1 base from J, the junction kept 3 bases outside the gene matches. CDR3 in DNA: TGTGCCAGCAGTTTTCGACTAGCGGGGAACACCGGGGAGCTGTTTTTT. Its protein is CASSFRLAGNTGELFF.

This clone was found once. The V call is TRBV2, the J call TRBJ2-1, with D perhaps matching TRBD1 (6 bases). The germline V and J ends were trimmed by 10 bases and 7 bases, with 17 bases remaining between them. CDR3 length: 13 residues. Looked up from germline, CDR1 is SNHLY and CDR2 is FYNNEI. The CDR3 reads CANLALQGNEQFF. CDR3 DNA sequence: TGTGCCAACTTAGCGTTGCAGGGGAATGAGCAGTTCTTC.

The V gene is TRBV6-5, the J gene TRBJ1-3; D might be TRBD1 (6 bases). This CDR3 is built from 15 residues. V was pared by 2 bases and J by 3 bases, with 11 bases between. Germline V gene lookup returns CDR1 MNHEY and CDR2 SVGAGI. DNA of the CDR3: TGTGCCAGCAGTTACGGGAGCAGGGGTGGAAACACCATATATTTT. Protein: CASSYGSRGGNTIYF.

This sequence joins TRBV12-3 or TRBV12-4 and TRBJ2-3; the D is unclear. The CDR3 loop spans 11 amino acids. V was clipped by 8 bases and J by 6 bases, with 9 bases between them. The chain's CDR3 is CASSQADTQYF. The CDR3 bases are TGTGCCAGCTCGCAAGCCGATACGCAGTATTTT.

CDR3 sequence: CASSLGGRGNSPLHF. The CDR3, as DNA: TGCGCCAGCAGCTTGGGGGGGCGCGGGAATTCACCCCTCCACTTT. The rearrangement uses TRBV5-1 and TRBJ1-6; perhaps TRBD1 as D (6 bases). Trimming shortened V by 0 bases and J by 7 bases, and 11 bases separated the two germline ends. CDR1 and CDR2 (germline): SGHRS, YFSETQ. This CDR3 comprises 15 residues.

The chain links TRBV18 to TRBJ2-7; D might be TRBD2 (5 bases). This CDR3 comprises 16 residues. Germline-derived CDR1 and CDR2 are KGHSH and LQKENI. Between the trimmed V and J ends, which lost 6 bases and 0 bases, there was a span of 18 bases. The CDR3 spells CASSGGADWSSYEQYF. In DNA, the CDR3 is TGTGCCAGCTCGGGTGGAGCGGACTGGAGCTCCTACGAGCAGTACTTC.

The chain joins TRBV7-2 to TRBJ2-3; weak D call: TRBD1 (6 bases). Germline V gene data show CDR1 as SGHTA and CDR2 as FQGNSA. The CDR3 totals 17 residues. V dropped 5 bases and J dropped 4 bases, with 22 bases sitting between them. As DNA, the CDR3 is TGTGCCAGCAGCCCCCGACAGGCATCATTCTCCCCAGATACGCAGTATTTT. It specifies CASSPRQASFSPDTQYF.

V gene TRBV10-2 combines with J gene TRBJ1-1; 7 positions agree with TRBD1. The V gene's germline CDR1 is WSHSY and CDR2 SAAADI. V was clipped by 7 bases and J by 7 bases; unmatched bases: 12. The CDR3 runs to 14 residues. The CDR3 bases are TGCGCCAGCACCTTGGACAGGTTGAAGGGTGAAGCTTTCTTT. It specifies CASTLDRLKGEAFF.

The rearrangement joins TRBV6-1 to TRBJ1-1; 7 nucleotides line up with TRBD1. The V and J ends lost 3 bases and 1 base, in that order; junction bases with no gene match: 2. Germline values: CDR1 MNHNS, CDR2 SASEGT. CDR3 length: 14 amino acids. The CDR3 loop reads CASSDGQANTEAFF. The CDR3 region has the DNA TGTGCCAGCAGTGACGGACAGGCGAACACTGAAGCTTTCTTT.

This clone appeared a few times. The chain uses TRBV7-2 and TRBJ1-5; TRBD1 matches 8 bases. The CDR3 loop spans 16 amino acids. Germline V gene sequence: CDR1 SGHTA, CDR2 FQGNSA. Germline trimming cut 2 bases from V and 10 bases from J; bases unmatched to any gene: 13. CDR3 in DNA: TGTGCCAGCAGCTTACGGTCAGGGGGCGCGGTAAGACCCCAGCATTTT. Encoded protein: CASSLRSGGAVRPQHF.

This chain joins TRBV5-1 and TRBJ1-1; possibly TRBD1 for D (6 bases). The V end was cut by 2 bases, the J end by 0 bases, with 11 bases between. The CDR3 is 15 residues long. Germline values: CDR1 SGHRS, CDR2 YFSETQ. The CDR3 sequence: CASSFGGGLNTEAFF. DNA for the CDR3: TGCGCCAGCAGCTTTGGTGGGGGCTTGAACACTGAAGCTTTCTTT.

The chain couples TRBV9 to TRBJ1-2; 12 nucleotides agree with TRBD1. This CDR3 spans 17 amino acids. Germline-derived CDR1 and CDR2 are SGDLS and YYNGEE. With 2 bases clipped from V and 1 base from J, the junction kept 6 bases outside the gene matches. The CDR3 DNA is TGTGCCAGCAGCGTTGGGACAGGGGGCCCGCTTAACTATGGCTACACCTTC. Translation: CASSVGTGGPLNYGYTF. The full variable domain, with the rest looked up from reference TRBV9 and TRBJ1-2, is DSGVTQTPKHLITATGQRVTLRCSPRSGDLSVYWYQQSLDQGLQFLIQYYNGEERAKGNILERFSAQQFPDLHSELNLSSLELGDSALYFCASSVGTGGPLNYGYTFGSGTRLTVV.

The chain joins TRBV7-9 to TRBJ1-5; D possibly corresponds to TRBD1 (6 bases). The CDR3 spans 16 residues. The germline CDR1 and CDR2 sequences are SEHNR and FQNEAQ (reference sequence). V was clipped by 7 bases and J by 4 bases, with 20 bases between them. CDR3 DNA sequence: TGTGCCAGCAACATCCTGGGGAACAGGGAGAATCAGCCCCAGCATTTT. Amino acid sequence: CASNILGNRENQPQHF.

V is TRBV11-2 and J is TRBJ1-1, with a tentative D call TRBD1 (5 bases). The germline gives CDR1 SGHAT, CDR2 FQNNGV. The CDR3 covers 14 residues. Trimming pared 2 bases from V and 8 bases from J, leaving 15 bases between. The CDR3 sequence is CASSLFGRAGEAFF. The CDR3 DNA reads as TGTGCCAGCAGCTTATTCGGCAGGGCGGGAGAAGCTTTCTTT.

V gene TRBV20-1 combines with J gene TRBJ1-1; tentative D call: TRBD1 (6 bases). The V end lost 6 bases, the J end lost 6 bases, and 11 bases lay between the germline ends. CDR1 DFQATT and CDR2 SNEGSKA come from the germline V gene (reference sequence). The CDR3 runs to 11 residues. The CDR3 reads CSARNRAEAFF. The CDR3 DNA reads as TGCAGTGCACGGAACAGGGCTGAAGCTTTCTTT.

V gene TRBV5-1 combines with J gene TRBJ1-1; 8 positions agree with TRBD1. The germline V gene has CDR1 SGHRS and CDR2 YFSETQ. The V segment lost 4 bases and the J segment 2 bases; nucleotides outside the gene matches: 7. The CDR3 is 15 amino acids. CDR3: CASSVDRAINTEAFF. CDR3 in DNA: TGCGCCAGCAGCGTGGACAGGGCGATAAACACTGAAGCTTTCTTT.

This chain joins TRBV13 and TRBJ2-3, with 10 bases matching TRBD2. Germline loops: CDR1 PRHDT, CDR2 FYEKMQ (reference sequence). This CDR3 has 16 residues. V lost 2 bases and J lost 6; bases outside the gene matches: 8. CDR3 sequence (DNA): TGTGCCAGCAGCTTATCCGAGCGGGGGGGCCTCGATACGCAGTATTTT. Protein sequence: CASSLSERGGLDTQYF.

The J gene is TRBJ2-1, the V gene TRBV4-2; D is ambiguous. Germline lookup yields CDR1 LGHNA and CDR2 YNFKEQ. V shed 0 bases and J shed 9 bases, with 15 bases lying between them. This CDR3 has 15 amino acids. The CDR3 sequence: CASSQDHGSPGEQFF. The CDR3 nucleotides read TGTGCCAGCAGCCAAGATCACGGCAGTCCAGGTGAGCAGTTCTTC.

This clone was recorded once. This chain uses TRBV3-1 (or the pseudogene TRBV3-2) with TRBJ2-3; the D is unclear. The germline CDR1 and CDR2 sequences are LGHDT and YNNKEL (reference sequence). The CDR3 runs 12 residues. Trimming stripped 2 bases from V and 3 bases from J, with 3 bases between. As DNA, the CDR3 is TGTGCCAGCAGCCAACAGACAGATACGCAGTATTTT. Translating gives CASSQQTDTQYF.

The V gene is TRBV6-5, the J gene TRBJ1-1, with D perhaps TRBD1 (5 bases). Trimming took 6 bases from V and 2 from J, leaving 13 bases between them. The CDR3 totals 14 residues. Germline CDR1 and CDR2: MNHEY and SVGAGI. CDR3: CASSGGQLNTEAFF. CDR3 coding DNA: TGTGCCAGCAGCGGCGGACAACTCAACACTGAAGCTTTCTTT.

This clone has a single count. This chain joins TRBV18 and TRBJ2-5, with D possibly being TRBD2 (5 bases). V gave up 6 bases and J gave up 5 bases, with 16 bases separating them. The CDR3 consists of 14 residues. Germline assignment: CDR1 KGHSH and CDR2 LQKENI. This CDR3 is CASSTSSTGETQYF. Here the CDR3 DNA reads TGTGCCAGCTCGACAAGTTCTACGGGGGAGACCCAGTACTTC.

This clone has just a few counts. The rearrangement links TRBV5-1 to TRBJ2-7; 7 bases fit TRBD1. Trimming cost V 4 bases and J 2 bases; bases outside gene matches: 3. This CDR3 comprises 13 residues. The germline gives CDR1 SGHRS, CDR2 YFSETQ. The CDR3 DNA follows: TGCGCCAGCAGCCGGGACAGCACCTACGAGCAGTACTTC. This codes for CASSRDSTYEQYF.

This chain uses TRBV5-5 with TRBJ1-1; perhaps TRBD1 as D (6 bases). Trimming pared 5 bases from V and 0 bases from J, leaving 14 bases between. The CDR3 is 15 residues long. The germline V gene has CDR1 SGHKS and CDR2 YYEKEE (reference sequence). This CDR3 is CASSSTGLMNTEAFF. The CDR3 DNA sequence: TGTGCCAGCAGTTCTACAGGGCTCATGAACACTGAAGCTTTCTTT.

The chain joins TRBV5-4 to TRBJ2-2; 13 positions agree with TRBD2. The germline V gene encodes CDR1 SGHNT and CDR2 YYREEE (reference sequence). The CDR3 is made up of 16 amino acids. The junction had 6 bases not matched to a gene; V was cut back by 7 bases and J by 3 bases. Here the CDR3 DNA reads TGTGCCAGCGTCTCGGGGACTAGCGGGGACACCGGGGAGCTGTTTTTT. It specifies CASVSGTSGDTGELFF.